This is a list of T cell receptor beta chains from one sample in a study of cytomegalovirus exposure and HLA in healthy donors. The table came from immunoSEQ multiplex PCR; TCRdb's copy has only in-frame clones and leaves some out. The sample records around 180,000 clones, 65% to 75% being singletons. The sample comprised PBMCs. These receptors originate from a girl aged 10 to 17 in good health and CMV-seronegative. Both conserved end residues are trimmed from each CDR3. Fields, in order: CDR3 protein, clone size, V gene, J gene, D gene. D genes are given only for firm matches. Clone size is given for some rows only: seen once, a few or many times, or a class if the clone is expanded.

ASSYGQANDNQPQH,NA,TRBV7-2,TRBJ1-5,TRBD1
ASSYTGPYGYT,NA,TRBV6-5,TRBJ1-2,NA
ASSHARGGANGADTQY,NA,TRBV4-1,TRBJ2-3,TRBD2
ASSDRDYEQY,NA,TRBV2,TRBJ2-7,NA
ASSLAPGEETQY,NA,TRBV5-1,TRBJ2-5,NA
SVSTSYEQY,NA,TRBV29-1,TRBJ2-7,NA
ASSQVGEKLF,NA,TRBV14,TRBJ1-4,NA
ASSRVFMRAF,NA,TRBV6-1,TRBJ1-1,NA
ASSIAWGPYEQY,NA,TRBV28,TRBJ2-7,NA
ASTYYTRLGEKLF,NA,TRBV6-6,TRBJ1-4,NA
ASSRTGGNYGYT,NA,TRBV28,TRBJ1-2,TRBD1
ASSLYRGQARNEQY,few,TRBV27,TRBJ2-7,TRBD1
ASSERGTPSTDTQY,NA,TRBV2,TRBJ2-3,NA
ASSQHREAMEKLF,once,TRBV4-2,TRBJ1-4,NA
ASSPRTLNTEAF,NA,TRBV27,TRBJ1-1,NA
ASSHRTGGNTGELF,NA,TRBV7-8,TRBJ2-2,TRBD1
ASSPSDYEQY,NA,TRBV18,NA,NA
ASIQGGRGNQPQH,once,TRBV28,TRBJ1-5,TRBD1
ASSFVETQY,NA,TRBV5-5,TRBJ2-5,NA
ASSPRVLETQY,NA,TRBV7-6,TRBJ2-5,NA
ASSQLGARRYGYT,NA,TRBV4-1,TRBJ1-2,NA
ASSYGGGAVEQY,NA,TRBV5-4,TRBJ2-7,TRBD2
ASSPTGNQETQY,NA,TRBV6-4,TRBJ2-5,TRBD1
ASSLFQEGQEAF,NA,TRBV4-1,TRBJ1-1,TRBD1
ASSFTSGKEPLH,NA,TRBV5-1,TRBJ1-6,NA
SVLSPVTGGVNQPQH,NA,TRBV29-1,TRBJ1-5,TRBD1
ASKTGDTEAF,few,TRBV9,TRBJ1-1,NA
ASSSNRGGLWTEAF,few,TRBV6-5,TRBJ1-1,TRBD1
ARSLAPLGGEETQY,NA,TRBV7-6,TRBJ2-5,TRBD2
ASSDVLAGTTYEQY,NA,TRBV6-1,TRBJ2-7,TRBD2
ASSYVIADGRLL,NA,TRBV6-6,TRBJ2-4,NA
ASSLGLSGRDTQY,few,TRBV7-2,TRBJ2-3,NA
ASSYTRGTDTQY,NA,TRBV6-6,TRBJ2-3,NA
ASRDRGRSSNTEAF,few,TRBV21-1,TRBJ1-1,NA
ASSVAPEGAYGYT,NA,TRBV9,TRBJ1-2,NA
ASSRDSGGNSPLH,NA,TRBV18,TRBJ1-6,NA
ASSSLEDDHNEQF,NA,TRBV7-9,TRBJ2-1,NA